These T cell receptor beta chains were read from a single sample in a study of blood T cell repertoires in COVID-19. Profiled with immunoSEQ multiplex PCR; TCRdb holds only in-frame clones, not every one. The sample includes hundreds of thousands of clones, roughly nine tenths of them seen just once. The sequencing sample was made of PBMCs or T cells enriched from blood (not recorded which). The source is a woman under 40 who had recovered from COVID-19. CDR3s include the opening cysteine and the closing phenylalanine or tryptophan. D genes are given only for firm matches. Only some rows state a clone size, as once, few, many or a class for expanded clones.

J | V | size | D | CDR3 | DNA
TRBJ2-1 | TRBV2 | . | . | CASSGGRGSSYNEQFF | TGTGCCAGCAGTGGGGGAAGGGGAAGCTCCTACAATGAGCAGTTCTTC
TRBJ2-1 | TRBV18 | . | TRBD1 | CASSPAPGQGARSSYNEQFF | TGTGCCAGCTCACCAGCTCCGGGACAGGGGGCACGAAGCTCCTACAATGAGCAGTTCTTC
TRBJ1-2 | TRBV11-2 | . | TRBD1 | CASRGTGGNGYTF | TGTGCCAGCAGGGGGACAGGGGGCAATGGCTACACCTTC
TRBJ2-2 | TRBV25-1 | . | . | CATAPQDGELFF | TGTGCCACCGCCCCGCAGGACGGGGAGCTGTTTTTT
TRBJ1-1 | TRBV23-1 | . | . | CASSQEGRTVTAFF | TGCGCCAGCAGTCAGGAGGGAAGGACGGTAACAGCTTTCTTT
TRBJ1-2 | TRBV7-9 | . | . | CASSLGGGVGYTF | TGTGCCAGCAGCTTAGGTGGCGGAGTTGGCTACACCTTC
TRBJ2-1 | TRBV11-1 | . | TRBD2 | CASSLALSGGVFF | TGTGCCAGCAGCTTAGCCCTTAGCGGGGGGGTCTTCTTC
TRBJ2-1 | TRBV28 | . | TRBD1 | CASTDRGRLDEQFF | TGTGCCAGCACTGACAGGGGGCGTTTGGATGAGCAGTTCTTC
TRBJ1-5 | TRBV19 | . | TRBD1 | CASSVGTGGPNQPQHF | TGTGCCAGTAGTGTCGGAACAGGGGGACCGAATCAGCCCCAGCATTTT
TRBJ1-4 | TRBV5-1 | . | . | CASSLFGPTNEKLFF | TGCGCCAGCAGCTTATTTGGCCCAACTAATGAAAAACTGTTTTTT
TRBJ2-5 | TRBV5-1 | . | . | CASSLAESYQETQYF | TGCGCCAGCAGCTTGGCCGAGAGTTACCAAGAGACCCAGTACTTC
TRBJ2-1 | TRBV27 | once | TRBD1 | CASSLPGTDYNEQFF | TGTGCCAGCAGTTTACCGGGGACAGATTACAATGAGCAGTTCTTC
TRBJ2-7 | TRBV2 | . | . | CASGRDTYYEQYF | TGTGCCAGCGGAAGGGACACCTACTACGAGCAGTACTTC
TRBJ1-2 | TRBV9 | . | . | CASSVGGIGDGYTF | TGTGCCAGCAGCGTAGGTGGGATAGGGGATGGCTACACCTTC
TRBJ1-5 | TRBV7-8 | . | . | CASSLGSIAQPQHF | TGTGCCAGCAGCTTGGGGAGTATTGCTCAGCCCCAGCATTTT
TRBJ1-1 | TRBV5-1 | . | . | CASSLIGGETEAFF | TGCGCCAGCAGCTTAATCGGCGGAGAAACTGAAGCTTTCTTT
TRBJ1-2 | TRBV12-3/TRBV12-4 | few | TRBD1 | CASSLSGGNGYTF | TGTGCCAGCAGTTTATCAGGGGGCAATGGCTACACCTTC
TRBJ1-1 | TRBV5-1 | . | . | CASSLEWQTNTEAFF | TGCGCCAGCAGCTTGGAATGGCAAACGAACACTGAAGCTTTCTTT
TRBJ1-6 | TRBV14 | . | . | CASSQTTRGYSPLHF | TGTGCCAGCAGCCAGACGACCCGGGGGTATTCACCCCTCCACTTT
TRBJ1-5 | TRBV7-2 | . | . | CASSLHRANQPQHF | TGTGCCAGCAGCTTACACAGGGCAAATCAGCCCCAGCATTTT
TRBJ2-5 | TRBV5-3 | . | TRBD1 | CARSKGQGEETQYF | TGTGCCAGAAGCAAAGGACAGGGGGAAGAGACCCAGTACTTC
TRBJ2-3 | TRBV19 | . | TRBD1 | CASSRQGLGSTDTQYF | TGTGCCAGTAGCAGACAGGGTTTGGGTAGCACAGATACGCAGTATTTT
TRBJ1-2 | TRBV9 | . | TRBD1 | CASSPTGGVDGYTF | TGTGCCAGCAGTCCTACAGGGGGAGTAGATGGCTACACCTTC
TRBJ2-3 | TRBV7-3 | . | . | CASSLAAAVTDTQYF | TGTGCCAGCAGCTTAGCGGCCGCCGTCACAGATACGCAGTATTTT
TRBJ1-1 | TRBV4-2 | . | . | CASSQGSDTEAFF | TGTGCCAGCAGCCAAGGTAGTGACACTGAAGCTTTCTTT